A single sample gave rise to the 30 T cell receptor beta chains below, sequenced in a study of T cells in Graves' hyperthyroidism and ophthalmopathy (dated by TCRdb to about 2019). The method was multiplex PCR. The sequencer was an Illumina HiSeq 2000. TCR beta CDR3 regions were amplified from RNA transcripts. A first-round RT-PCR of the TCR CDR3 used the HTBI primer set with the Qiagen OneStep RT-PCR kit. TCRdb cleaned the public reads at Q25 with fastp, built clones with MiXCR and kept in-frame beta chains. A single entry per CDR3 protein holds the most common genes and DNA from its merged rows. This sample comprises 550,000 to 800,000 distinct CDR3 sequences, about 17% of them detected only once. The ten largest make up around 7.7% of the sample. The sequencing input was blood. The receptors here all came from a young man with Graves' hyperthyroidism.

The V gene is TRBV28, the J gene TRBJ2-5, with 10 bases fitting TRBD2. Per germline, CDR1 MDHEN and CDR2 SYDVKM. V shed 6 bases and J 4 bases; nucleotides not matched to a gene: 11. The CDR3 runs 16 residues. CDR3 nucleotide sequence: TGTGCCAGCAGCCAAGTGGCTAGCGGGAGAGGAGAGACCCAGTACTTC. It yields the protein CASSQVASGRGETQYF.

The J gene is TRBJ2-1, the V gene TRBV9; 7 bases map to TRBD2. This CDR3 comprises 18 residues. The V gene end was trimmed by 3 bases and the J gene end by 4 bases; junction bases not matched to a gene: 16. Germline CDR1 SGDLS, CDR2 YYNGEE. In nucleotides, the CDR3 is TGTGCCAGCAGCGAGAATTTTCTGGCTAGCGGAGAGTACAATGAGCAGTTCTTC. It specifies CASSENFLASGEYNEQFF.

In its sample, this clonotype was seen many times. The chain couples TRBV20-1 to TRBJ2-7; tentative D call: TRBD1 (5 bases). V was shortened by 2 bases and J by 0 bases, with 11 bases between the two germline ends. The germline V gene has CDR1 DFQATT and CDR2 SNEGSKA (reference sequence). The CDR3 is 14 amino acids. CDR3 DNA sequence: TGCAGTGCTAGACGGCCAGGGCCCTCCTACGAGCAGTACTTC. It encodes CSARRPGPSYEQYF.

In its sample, this clonotype was seen a few times. The chain links TRBV6-5 to TRBJ2-2; the D is unclear. The CDR3 sequence is 16 residues long. Germline CDR1 reads MNHEY; CDR2 reads SVGAGI. V gave up 0 bases and J gave up 7 bases, with 15 bases separating them. CDR3 loop: CASSYSPPDTVGELFF. DNA of the CDR3: TGTGCCAGCAGTTACTCACCCCCAGACACAGTCGGGGAGCTGTTTTTT.

This clonotype showed up just a few times. The chain links TRBV3-1 to TRBJ2-6, with 8 bases that match TRBD1. After removal of 4 bases from V and 0 bases from J, the junction contained 11 bases not matched to a gene. The length of the CDR3 is 19 residues. Germline V CDR1 and CDR2: LGHDT, YNNKEL (reference sequence). The CDR3 is CASSPSTGTGSSGANVLTF. In nucleotides, the CDR3 is TGTGCCAGCAGCCCGTCAACCGGGACAGGTAGCTCTGGGGCCAACGTCCTGACTTTC.

This chain joins TRBV29-1 and TRBJ2-7, with D unclear. From germline, CDR1 is SQVTM and CDR2 ANQGSEA. V was clipped by 5 bases and J by 0 bases, with 11 bases between them. The CDR3 sequence is 13 residues long. The DNA of the CDR3 is TGCAGCGTTATTAGCCCTAGCTCCTACGAGCAGTACTTC. This encodes CSVISPSSYEQYF.

This clonotype was counted ten times or more. The rearrangement links TRBV18 to TRBJ2-7; D remains unclear. Germline-derived CDR1 and CDR2 are KGHSH and LQKENI. The CDR3 contains 13 residues. V dropped 3 bases and J dropped 4 bases, with 10 bases sitting between them. CDR3 amino acids: CASSPSTNYEQYF. The CDR3 DNA reads as TGTGCCAGCTCACCTTCCACTAATTACGAGCAGTACTTC.

This chain links TRBV6-1 with TRBJ1-2; D is undetermined. The CDR3 is 13 residues long. CDR1 is MNHNS, CDR2 SASEGT, per germline. V lost 8 bases to trimming and J lost 2 bases, with 12 bases between them. The DNA of the CDR3 is TGTGCCAGCGATTCGAGACTAAACTATGGCTACACCTTC. Amino acid sequence: CASDSRLNYGYTF.

This clonotype was observed a handful of times. The rearrangement links TRBV20-1 to TRBJ2-3, with 12 bases aligning to TRBD2. The germline CDR1 and CDR2 sequences are DFQATT and SNEGSKA (reference sequence). J gave up 6 bases and V 5 bases, and 6 bases lay outside the gene matches. CDR3 length: 14 residues. This chain's CDR3 is CSAFPTSGSDTQYF. The DNA for the CDR3 is TGCAGTGCTTTTCCGACTAGCGGGAGTGATACGCAGTATTTT.

This clonotype appeared a few times. The chain uses TRBV11-2 and TRBJ1-4; possible D gene TRBD1, 5 bases. Trimming left V 2 bases short and J 3 bases short, with 19 bases between. Germline V CDR1 and CDR2: SGHAT, FQNNGV. The CDR3 is 18 residues long. CDR3 coding DNA: TGTGCCAGCAGCTTACTTAGCAGGGTATACGGGGCTAATGAAAAACTGTTTTTT. Amino acids: CASSLLSRVYGANEKLFF.

Ten or more counts support this clonotype. V usage is TRBV29-1 and J usage is TRBJ2-1, with TRBD2 matching 9 bases. Unmatched junction bases numbered 12, after V lost 7 bases and J lost 8 bases. Germline V lookup: CDR1 SQVTM, CDR2 ANQGSEA. The CDR3 has 14 amino acids. Here the CDR3 reads CSGLSSGKSDEQFF. The CDR3, as DNA: TGCAGCGGACTCTCTAGCGGGAAGTCCGATGAGCAGTTCTTC.

The rearrangement links TRBV3-1 to TRBJ1-2; no reliable D call. The CDR3 length is 12 residues. Germline CDR1 LGHDT, CDR2 YNNKEL (reference sequence). V dropped 6 bases and J dropped 8 bases, with 13 bases sitting between them. CDR3: CASSSGPLGYTF. The DNA of the CDR3 is TGTGCCAGCAGTTCAGGACCCCTGGGCTACACCTTC.

Remarks on this clonotype: Being one base from a much bigger clone, this may be a read error. The rearrangement links TRBV28 to TRBJ1-5, with 9 positions matching TRBD1. This CDR3 spans 15 amino acids. Germline CDR1 and CDR2: MDHEN and SYDVKM. Unmatched junction bases numbered 8, after V lost 2 bases and J lost 9 bases. The CDR3 sequence: CASSLGTGGYRPQHF. Written as DNA, the CDR3 is TGTGCCAGCAGTTTAGGTACAGGGGGCTATCGGCCCCAGCATTTT.

The rearrangement uses TRBV27 and TRBJ2-7, with D possibly matching TRBD1 (5 bases). The CDR3 loop spans 14 amino acids. Germline V gene data show CDR1 as MNHEY and CDR2 as SMNVEV (reference sequence). The ends were cut back, 4 bases at V and 0 bases at J, with 10 bases in the middle. The CDR3 DNA is TGTGCCAGCAGTTCAGGGCGGTTCTCCTACGAGCAGTACTTC. This codes for CASSSGRFSYEQYF.

This clonotype was observed at least ten times. The genes are TRBV27 and TRBJ2-7, with D perhaps matching TRBD1 or TRBD2 (6 bases each). The ends were cut back, 8 bases at V and 2 bases at J, with 16 bases in the middle. The germline gives CDR1 MNHEY, CDR2 SMNVEV (reference sequence). CDR3 size: 14 residues. The CDR3 here is CASRYGGGPYEQYF. In DNA form, the CDR3 reads TGTGCCAGCCGCTATGGTGGGGGGCCCTACGAGCAGTACTTC.

This clonotype was counted ten times or more. This sequence joins TRBV20-1 and TRBJ2-7, with D perhaps TRBD2 (6 bases). The V gene's germline CDR1 is DFQATT and CDR2 SNEGSKA (reference sequence). The CDR3 has 15 amino acids. The V gene lost 1 base and the J gene lost 0 bases, with 13 bases spanning the gap. The CDR3 spells CSARVAGTRSYEQYF. DNA for the CDR3: TGCAGTGCTAGAGTAGCCGGGACTCGCTCCTACGAGCAGTACTTC.

The chain joins TRBV24-1 to TRBJ2-2; possibly TRBD1 or TRBD2 for D (6 bases each). CDR1 is KGHDR and CDR2 is SFDVKD in the germline V gene. CDR3 length equals 16 residues. Trimming cost V 7 bases and J 4 bases, with 18 bases left between them. The CDR3 DNA is TGTGCCACCAGGGTGGGGGGCTGGGTCAGCACCGGGGAGCTGTTTTTT. This translates into CATRVGGWVSTGELFF.

The rearrangement uses TRBV7-2 and TRBJ1-5; D gene ambiguous. The ends were cut back, 5 bases at V and 8 bases at J, with 22 bases in the middle. This CDR3 has 16 residues. Germline assignment: CDR1 SGHTA and CDR2 FQGNSA. CDR3 protein: CASSRGSRAGREPQHF. The CDR3 nucleotides are TGTGCCAGCAGCCGCGGTTCACGGGCAGGTCGCGAGCCCCAGCATTTT.

The chain carries TRBV5-6 and TRBJ2-1; D possibly corresponds to TRBD2 (5 bases). The length of the CDR3 is 12 residues. Per the germline V gene, CDR1 is SGHDT and CDR2 is YYEEEE. The V end was cut by 5 bases, the J end by 15 bases, with 18 bases between. The CDR3 protein is CASSRPGTMMFF. The CDR3 DNA sequence: TGTGCCAGCAGTCGTCCGGGAACAATGATGTTCTTC.

This clonotype came up many times. The chain is built from TRBV27 and TRBJ2-7, with D unclear. With 7 bases removed from V and 0 bases from J, the gap between germline ends came to 7 bases. CDR3 size: 12 residues. The V gene's germline CDR1 is MNHEY and CDR2 SMNVEV (reference sequence). CDR3 bases: TGTGCCAGCATGGGCAGCTCCTACGAGCAGTACTTC. This sequence encodes CASMGSSYEQYF.

This clonotype was seen repeatedly, ten times or more. The rearrangement joins TRBV30 to TRBJ1-1, with D unresolved. Trimming cost V 1 base and J 7 bases, with 7 bases left between them. The germline V gene encodes CDR1 GTSNPN and CDR2 SVGIG (reference sequence). This CDR3 has 11 residues. CDR3 coding DNA: TGTGCCTGGAGTGGCCCAGGTGAAGCTTTCTTT. Amino acids: CAWSGPGEAFF.

There are a few counts of this clonotype. V and J are TRBV7-4 and TRBJ1-5; a possible D gene is TRBD1 (5 bases). CDR1 and CDR2 from the germline V gene are SGHVT and SQSDAQ. Trimming removed 4 bases from V and 6 bases from J, with 13 bases in between. CDR3 size: 14 residues. The CDR3 sequence is CASSSDNLTQPQHF. The CDR3 DNA reads as TGTGCCAGCAGCTCGGACAACCTAACTCAGCCCCAGCATTTT. The full variable domain, rest sourced from reference TRBV7-4 and TRBJ1-5, is GAGVSQSPRYKVAKRGRDVALRCDSISGHVTLYWYRQTLGQGSEVLTYSQSDAQRDKSGRPSGRFSAERPERSVSTLKIQRTEQGDSAVYLCASSSDNLTQPQHFGDGTRLSIL.

This clonotype was seen at least ten times. The gene calls are TRBV20-1 and TRBJ2-3; the match to TRBD2 covers 7 bases. In germline, CDR1 is DFQATT, CDR2 SNEGSKA (reference sequence). This CDR3 region has 17 residues. J gave up 4 bases and V 3 bases, and 16 bases lay outside the gene matches. Here the CDR3 reads CSASRFTPSGIADTQYF. CDR3 DNA sequence: TGCAGTGCTAGCCGTTTCACTCCCAGCGGGATTGCAGATACGCAGTATTTT.

This clonotype was seen a few times. J is TRBJ2-7 and V is TRBV11-2; TRBD2 matches 14 bases. Germline V gene sequence: CDR1 SGHAT, CDR2 FQNNGV. The J segment lost 5 bases and the V segment lost 4 bases, leaving 13 bases of the junction unmatched. The CDR3 runs to 18 residues. The DNA of the CDR3 is TGTGCCAGCAGCTCCTTAATAGGGGGACTAGCGGGAGAAAACGAGCAGTACTTC. The encoded protein is CASSSLIGGLAGENEQYF.

The V gene is TRBV3-1, the J gene TRBJ2-3; 7 bases map to TRBD2. The CDR3 contains 17 residues. J gave up 3 bases and V 4 bases, and 13 bases lay outside the gene matches. CDR1 LGHDT and CDR2 YNNKEL come from the germline V gene (reference sequence). The CDR3 coding sequence is TGTGCCAGCAGCCGGTTAGCGGGCTCAAGAAGGACAGATACGCAGTATTTT. This sequence encodes CASSRLAGSRRTDTQYF.

The chain couples TRBV11-3 to TRBJ2-1; D gene unclear. V was clipped by 0 bases and J by 7 bases, with 7 bases between them. Germline V gives CDR1 SGHNT, CDR2 YENEEA. The CDR3 extends over 13 amino acids. CDR3 nucleotide sequence: TGTGCCAGCAGCTTAGATAGGCAGAATGAGCAGTTCTTC. Its translation is CASSLDRQNEQFF. The variable domain in full, with the rest retrieved from reference TRBV11-3 and TRBJ2-1, is EAGVVQSPRYKIIEKKQPVAFWCNPISGHNTLYWYLQNLGQGPELLIRYENEEAVDDSQLPKDRFSAERLKGVDSTLKIQPAELGDSAVYLCASSLDRQNEQFFGPGTRLTVL.

The chain recombines TRBV20-1 with TRBJ2-1; 7 nucleotides line up with TRBD1. After removal of 6 bases from V and 7 bases from J, the junction contained 21 bases not matched to a gene. This CDR3 region has 17 residues. Germline V lookup: CDR1 DFQATT, CDR2 SNEGSKA (reference sequence). The CDR3 region has the DNA TGCAGTGCCCCCCTTGGACCTGGACAGGCCCTTTGGAATGAGCAGTTCTTC. Translation: CSAPLGPGQALWNEQFF.

This clonotype was seen only a few times. V and J are TRBV7-8 and TRBJ2-1, with 11 bases matching TRBD2. J gave up 7 bases and V 1 base, and 3 bases lay outside the gene matches. Per germline, CDR1 SGHVS and CDR2 FQNEAQ. CDR3 size: 15 residues. Written as DNA, the CDR3 is TGTGCCAGCAGCTTAGGGTGGACTAGCGGGAATGAGCAGTTCTTC. Translation: CASSLGWTSGNEQFF.

In its sample, this clonotype was seen many times. The rearrangement links TRBV7-2 to TRBJ2-7; D tentatively fits TRBD1 or TRBD2 (5 bases each). The V gene's germline CDR1 is SGHTA and CDR2 FQGNSA. The CDR3 has 15 residues. The V and J ends lost 3 bases and 3 bases respectively, with 15 bases between them. As DNA, the CDR3 is TGTGCCAGCAGCTTGGCCGGGACGGCTAGCTACGAGCAGTACTTC. This encodes CASSLAGTASYEQYF.

The rearrangement links TRBV2 to TRBJ1-2; TRBD1 matches 8 bases. Germline-derived CDR1 and CDR2 are SNHLY and FYNNEI. The CDR3 spans 14 residues. V lost 6 bases to trimming and J lost 4 bases; unmatched junction nucleotides: 7. Here the CDR3 DNA reads TGTGCCAGCAGCCCGGGACAGGCGGGCTATGGCTACACCTTC. Translation gives CASSPGQAGYGYTF.